Below are 27 T cell receptor beta chains sequenced from a single sample in a study of CD8 T cells in Susac syndrome. Random hexamers served to reverse transcribe roughly 0.45 to 1 ug RNA. A single record per CDR3 protein comes from TCRdb applying MiXCR to the immunoSEQ multiplex PCR reads. The sample lists some 140,000 distinct CDR3 sequences; roughly 76% were seen once. The sample taken for sequencing was CD8+ T cells from PBMCs. Every receptor here comes from a human donor with multiple sclerosis.

The chain is built from TRBV5-5 and TRBJ1-2; a weak D match, TRBD1 (5 bases). CDR1 is SGHKS, CDR2 YYEKEE, per germline (reference sequence). The CDR3 totals 13 residues. The V and J ends lost 2 bases and 7 bases respectively, with 12 bases between them. The CDR3 is CASSFPGLSGYTF. DNA of the CDR3: TGTGCCAGCAGCTTTCCGGGACTTAGTGGCTACACCTTC.

This clonotype was seen just once. CDR3 nucleotides: TGTGCCAGTGGGTTGTTCACTGAAGCTTTCTTT. Amino acids: CASGLFTEAFF. V gene TRBV19 combines with J gene TRBJ1-1; the D is unclear. The CDR3 sequence is 11 residues long. The V end was cut by 8 bases, the J end by 4 bases, with 8 bases between. The germline gives CDR1 LNHDA, CDR2 SQIVND (reference sequence).

The chain links TRBV2 to TRBJ1-1; no clear D gene. With 4 bases removed from V and 1 base from J, the gap between germline ends came to 7 bases. This CDR3 is 13 amino acids long. The germline CDR1 and CDR2 sequences are SNHLY and FYNNEI. The CDR3 loop reads CASSGPGNTEAFF. The CDR3 DNA is TGTGCCAGCAGTGGACCGGGGAACACTGAAGCTTTCTTT.

The rearrangement joins TRBV4-3 to TRBJ2-2; no firm D call. The V end lost 0 bases, the J end lost 7 bases, and 12 bases lay between the germline ends. CDR3 length: 15 amino acids. CDR1 is LGHNA and CDR2 is YSLEER in the germline V gene. CDR3 bases: TGCGCCAGCAGCCAAGAGCGGATACGCGTCGGGGAGCTGTTTTTT. Translated: CASSQERIRVGELFF.

The rearrangement links TRBV19 to TRBJ1-5; perhaps TRBD1 as D (6 bases). Looked up from germline, CDR1 is LNHDA and CDR2 is SQIVND (reference sequence). The CDR3 is made up of 15 amino acids. V gave up 9 bases and J gave up 1 base, with 16 bases separating them. CDR3 region: CASDQGRRSNQPQHF. DNA for the CDR3: TGTGCCAGCGATCAGGGGAGACGGAGCAATCAGCCCCAGCATTTT.

The chain recombines TRBV13 with TRBJ1-2; D unresolved. This CDR3 is 13 amino acids long. With 3 bases removed from V and 4 bases from J, the gap between germline ends came to 9 bases. The germline CDR1 and CDR2 sequences are PRHDT and FYEKMQ (reference sequence). CDR3 in amino acids: CASSLGQTYGYTF. As DNA, the CDR3 is TGTGCCAGCAGCTTGGGTCAGACCTATGGCTACACCTTC.

The V and J genes are TRBV12-3 or TRBV12-4 and TRBJ1-2; 10 bases are a match to TRBD1. Trimming took 8 bases from V and 1 from J; bases not matched to a gene: 10. The length of the CDR3 is 16 residues. The CDR3 sequence: CASLAPGQGYNYGYTF. The CDR3 DNA follows: TGTGCCAGCCTCGCGCCGGGACAGGGGTATAACTATGGCTACACCTTC.

The J gene is TRBJ2-3, the V gene TRBV5-6; D is unclear. The germline V gene has CDR1 SGHDT and CDR2 YYEEEE. Between the trimmed V and J ends, which lost 1 base and 2 bases, there was a span of 2 bases. This CDR3 is 12 amino acids long. CDR3 in amino acids: CASSLNTDTQYF. CDR3 in DNA: TGTGCCAGCAGCTTGAACACAGATACGCAGTATTTT.

The rearrangement links TRBV19 to TRBJ1-1, with no clear D. Germline V gene sequence: CDR1 LNHDA, CDR2 SQIVND (reference sequence). The CDR3 has 15 residues. Trimming cost V 3 bases and J 10 bases, with 21 bases left between them. CDR3 DNA: TGTGCCAGTAGTATTGCGGAAACAGCCCATTCAGGAGCTTTCTTT. This codes for CASSIAETAHSGAFF.

This chain joins TRBV25-1 and TRBJ1-1; tentatively, D is TRBD1 (5 bases). The CDR3 loop spans 13 amino acids. Trimming shortened V by 4 bases and J by 3 bases, and 9 bases separated the two germline ends. The germline gives CDR1 MGHDK, CDR2 SYGVNS. The CDR3 is CASSGGVYTEAFF. The CDR3 region has the DNA TGTGCCAGCAGTGGAGGGGTGTACACTGAAGCTTTCTTT.

V is TRBV4-1 and J is TRBJ2-5; possibly TRBD2 for D (7 bases). V dropped 1 base and J dropped 5 bases, with 14 bases sitting between them. Germline lookup yields CDR1 MGHRA and CDR2 YSYEKL. This CDR3 region has 15 residues. This chain's CDR3 is CASSQGAGAGETQYF. The CDR3 region has the DNA TGCGCCAGCAGCCAAGGGGCGGGGGCGGGGGAGACCCAGTACTTC.

The J gene is TRBJ1-4, the V gene TRBV28; TRBD1 aligns across 7 bases. This CDR3 is built from 15 residues. Germline loops: CDR1 MDHEN, CDR2 SYDVKM. V was pared by 11 bases and J by 8 bases, with 17 bases of the junction left unmatched. The CDR3 loop reads CAGSVNRGSREKLFF. The DNA for the CDR3 is TGTGCCGGCTCGGTGAACAGGGGATCCAGGGAAAAACTGTTTTTT.

V is TRBV3-1 and J is TRBJ1-1; 7 bases align to TRBD1. This CDR3 is 17 amino acids long. V dropped 2 bases and J dropped 3; count of bases not matched to a gene: 12. The V gene's germline CDR1 is LGHDT and CDR2 YNNKEL (reference sequence). CDR3 protein: CASSQRGLGPRDTEAFF. The CDR3, as DNA: TGTGCCAGCAGCCAAAGGGGGCTTGGCCCGAGGGACACTGAAGCTTTCTTT.

The genes are TRBV30 and TRBJ1-1; D is ambiguous. Germline CDR1 is GTSNPN and CDR2 is SVGIG (reference sequence). Trimming removed 3 bases from V and 1 base from J, with 3 bases in between. The CDR3 runs 11 residues. The CDR3: CAWRQNTEAFF. The CDR3, as DNA: TGTGCCTGGAGGCAGAACACTGAAGCTTTCTTT.

The chain has TRBV7-9 and TRBJ1-4; tentatively, D is TRBD1 (5 bases). V lost 6 bases, J lost 0 bases, and 17 bases lay in between. Per the germline V gene, CDR1 is SEHNR and CDR2 is FQNEAQ (reference sequence). The CDR3 covers 17 residues. The CDR3 DNA sequence: TGTGCCAGCAGTTCCACCTCCCAGGGTACAACTAATGAAAAACTGTTTTTT. The encoded protein is CASSSTSQGTTNEKLFF.

The chain is built from TRBV29-1 and TRBJ2-1; possible D gene TRBD2, 6 bases. V was clipped by 4 bases and J by 8 bases, with 15 bases between them. Per the germline V gene, CDR1 is SQVTM and CDR2 is ANQGSEA. The CDR3 extends over 13 amino acids. The CDR3 nucleotides read TGCAGCGTTGGGTCGGGAGAGGATCATGAGCAGTTCTTC. This gives the protein CSVGSGEDHEQFF.

The chain carries TRBV7-2 and TRBJ2-7; D is possibly TRBD1 (6 bases). In germline, CDR1 is SGHTA, CDR2 FQGNSA. The CDR3 runs to 15 residues. V lost 1 base and J lost 3, with 13 bases in between. CDR3: CASSLGGQGFYEQYF. Written as DNA, the CDR3 is TGTGCCAGCAGCTTAGGAGGGCAGGGGTTCTACGAGCAGTACTTC.

V usage is TRBV6-2 or TRBV6-3 and J usage is TRBJ2-2, with TRBD1 matching over 8 bases. The CDR3 length is 17 residues. Germline V gene data show CDR1 as MNHEY and CDR2 as SVGEGT. Germline trimming cut 7 bases from V and 3 bases from J; bases unmatched to any gene: 13. CDR3 nucleotides: TGTGCCAGCACCCTACTGGGGCAGGGGGCCTACACCGGGGAGCTGTTTTTT. Its translation is CASTLLGQGAYTGELFF.

A few counts support this clonotype. The gene calls are TRBV3-1 and TRBJ2-7, with D possibly called TRBD1 or TRBD2 (6 bases each). Germline CDR1 is LGHDT and CDR2 is YNNKEL (reference sequence). The CDR3 covers 15 residues. Trimming shortened V by 1 base and J by 3 bases, and 13 bases separated the two germline ends. This CDR3 is CASSQGTGAIYEQYF. For the CDR3, the DNA is TGTGCCAGCAGCCAAGGTACGGGGGCAATCTACGAGCAGTACTTC.

The chain links TRBV3-1 to TRBJ1-3, with 7 bases fitting TRBD1. The J segment lost 6 bases and the V segment lost 4 bases, leaving 15 bases of the junction unmatched. CDR3 length: 17 amino acids. The germline gives CDR1 LGHDT, CDR2 YNNKEL (reference sequence). The CDR3, as DNA: TGTGCCAGCAGCCCCCGCGGGCCGGGACAGTCTCCAAACACCATATATTTT. Its translation is CASSPRGPGQSPNTIYF. The full variable domain, its missing parts supplied by reference TRBV3-1 and TRBJ1-3, is DTAVSQTPKYLVTQMGNDKSIKCEQNLGHDTMYWYKQDSKKFLKIMFSYNNKELIINETVPNRFSPKSPDKAHLNLHINSLELGDSAVYFCASSPRGPGQSPNTIYFGEGSWLTVV.

J is TRBJ2-1 and V is TRBV19; 11 bases fit TRBD2. The V gene's germline CDR1 is LNHDA and CDR2 SQIVND (reference sequence). The junction had 5 bases not matched to a gene; V was cut back by 3 bases and J by 1 base. The CDR3 consists of 17 residues. This chain's CDR3 is CASSIPLAGGSYNEQFF. For the CDR3, the DNA is TGTGCCAGTAGTATTCCTTTAGCGGGGGGGTCCTACAATGAGCAGTTCTTC.

This clonotype has only one observation. The chain carries TRBV27 and TRBJ2-2, with 7 bases fitting TRBD2. V shed 7 bases and J 3 bases; nucleotides not matched to a gene: 11. Germline CDR1 reads MNHEY; CDR2 reads SMNVEV (reference sequence). This CDR3 comprises 16 residues. Here the CDR3 DNA reads TGTGCCAGCATCGACCTGGGAGGGATTGACACCGGGGAGCTGTTTTTT. This translates into CASIDLGGIDTGELFF.

CDR3 nucleotides: TGTGCCAGCAGTCCCAGGGGTTGGGACCAGCCCCAGCATTTT. Translated, it gives CASSPRGWDQPQHF. The chain has TRBV27 and TRBJ1-5; TRBD1 might be the D (6 bases). The germline gives CDR1 MNHEY, CDR2 SMNVEV (reference sequence). The length of the CDR3 is 14 residues. V was cut by 5 bases and J by 7 bases, with 15 bases left in between.

The CDR3 loop reads CASSPKGLAGGTDTQYF. The CDR3 nucleotides read TGTGCCAGCAGCCCCAAGGGGCTAGCGGGAGGCACAGATACGCAGTATTTT. This rearrangement joins TRBV9 to TRBJ2-3, with 10 positions matching TRBD2. Germline V gene sequence: CDR1 SGDLS, CDR2 YYNGEE. The CDR3 runs 17 residues. Losses at the gene ends were 4 bases for V and 1 base for J; bases not matched to a gene: 9. Complete variable domain (other parts from reference TRBV9 and TRBJ2-3): DSGVTQTPKHLITATGQRVTLRCSPRSGDLSVYWYQQSLDQGLQFLIQYYNGEERAKGNILERFSAQQFPDLHSELNLSSLELGDSALYFCASSPKGLAGGTDTQYFGPGTRLTVL.

The CDR3 here is CATRWANTEAFF. CDR3 nucleotide sequence: TGTGCCACCCGGTGGGCGAACACTGAAGCTTTCTTT. This sequence joins TRBV19 and TRBJ1-1; D remains ambiguous. Germline V gives CDR1 LNHDA, CDR2 SQIVND (reference sequence). The CDR3 is 12 residues long. V was cut by 10 bases and J by 1 base, with 10 bases left in between.

The V gene is TRBV7-9, the J gene TRBJ2-4; 7 nucleotides line up with TRBD2. This CDR3 is 14 amino acids long. Germline lookup yields CDR1 SEHNR and CDR2 FQNEAQ (reference sequence). The V segment lost 5 bases and the J segment 8 bases; nucleotides outside the gene matches: 9. Here the CDR3 DNA reads TGTGCCAGCAGCCCCAGGACTAGGGAACACATTCAGTACTTC. Protein: CASSPRTREHIQYF.

V and J are TRBV4-1 and TRBJ1-3; TRBD1 agrees at 7 bases. There are 15 residues in the CDR3. Germline lookup yields CDR1 MGHRA and CDR2 YSYEKL. Trimming cost V 0 bases and J 5 bases; bases outside gene matches: 4. CDR3 sequence reads: CASSQETGMRNTIYF. Written as DNA, the CDR3 is TGCGCCAGCAGCCAAGAGACAGGGATGCGAAACACCATATATTTT.